This T cell receptor (beta chain) was observed in a study of follicular helper T cells after annual influenza vaccination. The method was immunoSEQ multiplex PCR; TCRdb's version includes in-frame clones alone and lacks a portion of them. In the table there are thousands of clones, approximately 80% of which are singletons. The table lists this clone with a few counts. The CDR3 runs to 11 residues. Trimming shortened V by 5 bases and J by 11 bases, and 13 bases separated the two germline ends. The germline gives CDR1 SGHDN, CDR2 FVKESK. Specified time point: 2015-2016 season, 7 days after influenza vaccination.

The sample was CXCR5+ CD38- circulating T follicular helper cells from blood, taken 7 days after influenza vaccination. Subset here: circulating Tfh, non-naive CD4+CXCR5+PD-1+ (ICOS+CD38+ or ICOS-CD38-). The rearrangement links TRBV14 to TRBJ2-7; the D is unclear. The clonotype comes from an adult who received the influenza vaccine. The CDR3 DNA is TGTGCCAGCAGCTACCGTCAGGAAAAGTACTTC. Protein product: CASSYRQEKYF.